Below are 6 T cell receptor beta chains sequenced from a single sample in a study of tissue T cells after allogeneic stem cell transplantation. Only in-frame clones appear in the TCRdb table, and some are missing; sequencing was by immunoSEQ multiplex PCR. This table has approximately 45,000 clones, approximately 73% appearing once. Sequences were obtained from sorted cells pooled from one or two spleens. The receptors were gathered from a pool of C57BL/6 mice in good health.

Concerning this clone: Germline and genes: mouse. The CDR3 end is not reached by the read, which stops 1 residue before it; the germline J gene fills it in. V is TRBV13-3 and J is TRBJ1-2; TRBD1 matches at 7 bases. The CDR3 consists of 14 residues. V lost 4 bases and J lost 5; bases outside the gene matches: 8. CDR1 and CDR2 (germline): NNHDY, SYVADS. The CDR3 reads CASSTGTAGSDYTF. The sequenced CDR3 bases are TGTGCCAGCAGTACCGGGACAGCCGGATCCGACTACACC.

This clone was seen only a few times. Mouse germline and gene names are used. The observed sequence ends 1 residue before the CDR3 terminus, with the missing tail filled in from the germline J gene. The J gene is TRBJ2-7, the V gene TRBV17, with D hard to call. Per germline, CDR1 MNHDT and CDR2 YYDKIL. V shed 1 base and J shed 4 bases, with 5 bases lying between them. This CDR3 is built from 12 residues. The part of the CDR3 DNA that was read is TGTGCTAGCAGTAGAGGACCATATGAACAGTAC. Amino acid sequence: CASSRGPYEQY. The entire CDR3 is CASSRGPYEQYF.

For this clone: Genes here carry mouse names. The CDR3 is CAWSPGPNSDYTF. The sequenced part of the CDR3 DNA is TGTGCCTGGAGTCCGGGGCCAAACTCCGACTACACC. This chain links TRBV31 with TRBJ1-2, with a possible D match to TRBD1 (5 bases). The read ends 1 residue shy of where the CDR3 ends; the end is completed using the germline J gene. CDR3 size: 13 residues. Germline CDR1 reads GKSSPN; CDR2 reads SITVG. The ends were cut back, 1 base at V and 0 bases at J, with 6 bases in the middle.

On this clone itself: The genes are named according to mouse. The missing CDR3 end, 1 residue past where the read stops, is filled in from the germline J gene. This rearrangement joins TRBV26 to TRBJ1-3, with D perhaps matching TRBD1 (5 bases). From germline, CDR1 is KGHPV and CDR2 FQNQEV (reference sequence). CDR3 length equals 14 residues. The V end lost 0 bases, the J end lost 4 bases, and 7 bases lay between the germline ends. CDR3 DNA, as far as it was read: TGTGCCAGCAGTCTGTCGAACAGGGGAAATACGCTCTAT. Amino acids: CASSLSNRGNTLY. The entire CDR3 sequence reads CASSLSNRGNTLYF.

About this clone: The genes are named according to mouse. Read coverage stops 1 residue before the CDR3 terminus; the germline J gene supplies the remainder. The chain has TRBV29 and TRBJ2-1, with TRBD1 matching over 8 bases. CDR1 is MSHET, CDR2 SYDVDS, per germline. The CDR3 spans 14 residues. Trimming removed 5 bases from V and 5 bases from J; junction bases left unmatched: 5. The CDR3: CASSPGTGNAEQFF. The CDR3 DNA, read in part, is TGTGCTAGCAGTCCCGGGACAGGCAATGCTGAGCAGTTC.

Notes on this clone: Germline and genes here are mouse. Read sequence stops 1 residue before the CDR3 end, and the germline J gene provides the missing end. V usage is TRBV3 and J usage is TRBJ1-6; TRBD1 agrees at 10 bases. TRBJ1-6 is annotated as an ORF whose role is uncertain. The J segment lost 2 bases and the V segment lost 5 bases, leaving 6 bases of the junction unmatched. The CDR3 runs to 17 residues. From germline, CDR1 is SNHLY and CDR2 FYNGKV (reference sequence). CDR3 sequence reads: CASSAPGQGPYNSPLYF. The sequenced part of the CDR3 DNA is TGTGCCAGCAGCGCTCCGGGACAGGGGCCCTATAATTCGCCCCTCTAC.